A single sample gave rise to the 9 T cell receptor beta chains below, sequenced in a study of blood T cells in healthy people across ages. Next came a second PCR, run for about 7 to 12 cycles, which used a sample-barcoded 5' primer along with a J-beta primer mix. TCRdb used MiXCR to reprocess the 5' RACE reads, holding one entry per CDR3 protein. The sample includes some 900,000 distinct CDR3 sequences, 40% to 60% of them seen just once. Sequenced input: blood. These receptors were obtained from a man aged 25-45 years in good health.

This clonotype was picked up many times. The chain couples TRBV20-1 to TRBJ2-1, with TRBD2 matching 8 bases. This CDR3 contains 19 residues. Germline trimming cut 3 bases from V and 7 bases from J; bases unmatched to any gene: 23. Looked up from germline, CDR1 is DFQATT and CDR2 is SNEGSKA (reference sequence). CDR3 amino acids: CSASYSGDGGGRLYNEQFF. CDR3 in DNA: TGCAGTGCTAGTTATAGTGGTGACGGGGGGGGGCGTTTGTATAATGAGCAGTTCTTC.

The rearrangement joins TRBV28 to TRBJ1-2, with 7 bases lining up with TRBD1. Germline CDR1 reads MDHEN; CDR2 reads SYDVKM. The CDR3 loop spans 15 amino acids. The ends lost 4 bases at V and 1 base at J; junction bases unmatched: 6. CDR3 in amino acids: CASSSPGQNNYGYTF. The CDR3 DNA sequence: TGTGCCAGCAGTTCCCCGGGACAGAATAACTATGGCTACACCTTC.

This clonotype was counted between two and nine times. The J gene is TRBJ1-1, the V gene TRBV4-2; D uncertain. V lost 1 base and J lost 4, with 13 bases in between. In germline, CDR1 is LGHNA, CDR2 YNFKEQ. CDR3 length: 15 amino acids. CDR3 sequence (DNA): TGTGCCAGCAGCCAAGCTTTGGGTGGTAGCACTGAAGCTTTCTTT. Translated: CASSQALGGSTEAFF.

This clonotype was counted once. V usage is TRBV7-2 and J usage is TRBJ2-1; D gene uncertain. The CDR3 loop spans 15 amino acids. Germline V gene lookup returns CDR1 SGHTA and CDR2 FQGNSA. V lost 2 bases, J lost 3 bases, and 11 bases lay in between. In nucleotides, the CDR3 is TGTGCCAGCAGCTTATCTTTGGATTTCTACAATGAGCAGTTCTTC. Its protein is CASSLSLDFYNEQFF.

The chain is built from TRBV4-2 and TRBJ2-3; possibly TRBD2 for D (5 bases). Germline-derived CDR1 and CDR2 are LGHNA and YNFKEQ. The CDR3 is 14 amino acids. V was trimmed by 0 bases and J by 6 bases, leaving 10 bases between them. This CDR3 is CASSQDVSGDTQYF. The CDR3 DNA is TGTGCCAGCAGCCAAGATGTGTCGGGGGATACGCAGTATTTT.

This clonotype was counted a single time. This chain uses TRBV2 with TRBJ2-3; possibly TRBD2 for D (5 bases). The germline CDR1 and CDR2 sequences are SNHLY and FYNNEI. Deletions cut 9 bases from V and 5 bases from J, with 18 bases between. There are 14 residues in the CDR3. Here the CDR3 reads CAREDEGPVDTQYF. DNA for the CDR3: TGTGCCAGGGAGGACGAGGGCCCCGTAGATACGCAGTATTTT.

CDR3 nucleotide sequence: TGTGCCAGCAGCGGGTGGGGACGCGGCTACACCTTC. It codes for CASSGWGRGYTF. The rearrangement links TRBV7-6 to TRBJ1-2; possible D gene TRBD1, 5 bases. The CDR3 sequence is 12 residues long. Germline CDR1 SGHVS, CDR2 FNYEAQ. V was shortened by 5 bases and J by 8 bases, with 12 bases between the two germline ends.

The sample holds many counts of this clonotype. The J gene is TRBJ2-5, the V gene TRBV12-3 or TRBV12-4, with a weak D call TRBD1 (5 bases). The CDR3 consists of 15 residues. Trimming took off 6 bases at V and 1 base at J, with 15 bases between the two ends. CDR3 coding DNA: TGTGCCAGCAGACATACACGACAGAGCCAAGAGACCCAGTACTTC. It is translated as CASRHTRQSQETQYF.

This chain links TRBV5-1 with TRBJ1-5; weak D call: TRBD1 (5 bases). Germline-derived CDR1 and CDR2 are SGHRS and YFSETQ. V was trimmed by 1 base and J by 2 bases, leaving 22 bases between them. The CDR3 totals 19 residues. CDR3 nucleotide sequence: TGCGCCAGCAGCTTGAGTGGCAGGGTTATTGTCTTCCGCAATCAGCCCCAGCATTTT. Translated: CASSLSGRVIVFRNQPQHF. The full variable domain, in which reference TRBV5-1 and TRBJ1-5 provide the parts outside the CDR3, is KAGVTQTPRYLIKTRGQQVTLSCSPISGHRSVSWYQQTPGQGLQFLFEYFSETQRNKGNFPGRFSGRQFSNSRSEMNVSTLELGDSALYLCASSLSGRVIVFRNQPQHFGDGTRLSIL.